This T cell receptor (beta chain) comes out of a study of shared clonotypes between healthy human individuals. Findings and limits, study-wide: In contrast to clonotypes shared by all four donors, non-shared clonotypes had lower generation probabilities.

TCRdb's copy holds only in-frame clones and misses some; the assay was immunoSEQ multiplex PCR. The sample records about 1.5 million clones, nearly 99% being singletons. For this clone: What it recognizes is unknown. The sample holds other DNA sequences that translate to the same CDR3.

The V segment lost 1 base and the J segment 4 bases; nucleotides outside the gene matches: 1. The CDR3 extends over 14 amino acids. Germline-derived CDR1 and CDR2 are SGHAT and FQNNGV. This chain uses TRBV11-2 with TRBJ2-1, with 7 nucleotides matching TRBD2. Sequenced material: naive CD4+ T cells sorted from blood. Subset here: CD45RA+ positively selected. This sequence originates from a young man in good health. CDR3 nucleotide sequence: TGTGCCAGCAGCTTAGCTAGCGGTTACAATGAGCAGTTCTTC. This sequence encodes CASSLASGYNEQFF. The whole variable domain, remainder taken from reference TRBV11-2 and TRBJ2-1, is EAGVAQSPRYKIIEKRQSVAFWCNPISGHATLYWYQQILGQGPKLLIQFQNNGVVDDSQLPKDRFSAERLKGVDSTLKIQPAKLEDSAVYLCASSLASGYNEQFFGPGTRLTVL.